This TCR beta chain was identified during a study of PD-1 blockade in classical Hodgkin lymphoma. Notes on this clone: What it recognizes is unknown.

Findings of the study overall: Lower baseline TCR diversity marked trial partial responders and progressors. By C4D1, diversity of CD4+ TCRs had risen significantly, whereas that of CD8+ TCRs had not.

Time point indicated: cycle 4 day 1 (C4D1), after five to seven weeks of nivolumab. Every patient had relapsed following autologous stem cell transplantation, and cohorts differed in brentuximab vedotin exposure. Profiled with immunoSEQ multiplex PCR; TCRdb holds only in-frame clones, not every one. The sample shows over 60,000 clones, less than 95% of them seen only once. This CDR3 is 13 amino acids long. Germline V gene lookup returns CDR1 MNHNS and CDR2 SASEGT. Trimming shortened V by 11 bases and J by 5 bases, and 19 bases separated the two germline ends. This chain links TRBV6-1 with TRBJ2-7, with a possible D match to TRBD2 (6 bases). Sample: peripheral blood mononuclear cells (PBMCs), taken before the fourth cycle of nivolumab. The TCR was taken from a human donor with classical Hodgkin lymphoma. The CDR3 DNA follows: TGTGCCGGCCGCTTCGGGGGTGGCGACGAGCAGTACTTC. This sequence encodes CAGRFGGGDEQYF.